The source of this TCR beta chain is a study of vaccination effects on CD4 cells after COVID-19. Study outcomes and limitations: Late in the post-vaccination period, infection-induced and vaccine-induced clones underwent marked clonal contraction.

Comment on this clone: The antigen is unknown.

ViraFEST expansion of antigen-specific CD4+ T cells with viral peptide pools preceded sequencing. With approximately ten days of culture completed, CD4+ T cells were isolated. Vaccinated participants had no history of SARS-CoV-2 infection and tested negative for nucleocapsid antibodies. PBMC cultures contained 1.8 million or so cells per well, 10 IU/ml IL-2 and roughly 10 ug/ml peptides. On days 3 and 7, fresh IL-2 medium replaced half the medium. Germline V lookup: CDR1 MGHRA, CDR2 YSYEKL. This CDR3 is 15 amino acids long. The V gene lost 3 bases and the J gene lost 1 base, with 11 bases spanning the gap. Assay: immunoSEQ multiplex PCR; the TCRdb copy retains only in-frame clones and omits some. Of under 25,000 clones in the sample, around 72% were seen once.

The chain combines TRBV4-1 with TRBJ2-3; D is perhaps TRBD1 (6 bases). The starting material was CD4+ T cells from PBMCs cultured with SARS-CoV-2 spike peptides, obtained before COVID-19 vaccination. The TCR sequence derives from a human donor who received a COVID-19 vaccine. The CDR3 here is CASSHPGQRTDTQYF. The CDR3 DNA reads TGCGCCAGCAGCCACCCCGGACAGCGCACAGATACGCAGTATTTT.